Following are 11 T cell receptor beta chains from one sample sequenced in a study of shared clonotypes between healthy human individuals. The table came from immunoSEQ multiplex PCR; TCRdb's copy has only in-frame clones and leaves some out. Of some 1 million clones in the sample, about 70% were seen once. Source material: memory CD4+ T cells sorted from blood. The subset: CD45RA-negative fraction. The receptors were gathered from a man between 18 and 35 years old in good health.

The genes are TRBV7-3 and TRBJ2-5; D not resolved. The CDR3 is 13 residues long. Germline V CDR1 and CDR2: SGHTA, FQGTGA. The germline V and J ends were trimmed by 5 bases and 4 bases, with 11 bases remaining between them. The CDR3 loop is CASSPRLGETQYF. The CDR3, as DNA: TGTGCCAGCAGCCCGCGGTTGGGAGAGACCCAGTACTTC.

In the case of this clone: A junction end diverges from the germline sequence, so it may reflect a read error. The chain employs TRBV14 and TRBJ1-2, with D hard to call. The CDR3 spans 10 residues. Germline values: CDR1 SGHDN, CDR2 FVKESK. The CDR3 is CASSHRARSF. CDR3 in DNA: TGTGCCAGCAGCCATAGGGCCCGATCCTTC.

The chain has TRBV6-5 and TRBJ2-7; D gene ambiguous. Deletions cut 8 bases from V and 2 bases from J, with 13 bases between. Per the germline V gene, CDR1 is MNHEY and CDR2 is SVGAGI. The CDR3 extends over 13 amino acids. The CDR3 reads CASSESYAYEQYF. The CDR3 nucleotides read TGTGCCAGCTCAGAATCATATGCCTACGAGCAGTACTTC.

This clone was observed many times. CDR3 region: CAWSGTGVPGGGNTIYF. The CDR3 DNA follows: TGTGCCTGGTCCGGGACAGGGGTCCCAGGGGGTGGAAACACCATATATTTT. This chain joins TRBV30 and TRBJ1-3; 10 positions agree with TRBD1. The V and J ends lost 5 bases and 3 bases, in that order; junction bases with no gene match: 13. Germline loops: CDR1 GTSNPN, CDR2 SVGIG (reference sequence). The CDR3 runs 17 residues.

The chain joins TRBV7-2 to TRBJ2-3; 9 nucleotides line up with TRBD2. Germline trimming cut 2 bases from V and 2 bases from J; bases unmatched to any gene: 5. The CDR3 sequence is 16 residues long. Germline loops: CDR1 SGHTA, CDR2 FQGNSA. CDR3 sequence (DNA): TGTGCCAGCAGCTTATTTCGCGGGGGGGCCACAGATACGCAGTATTTT. Amino acids: CASSLFRGGATDTQYF.

This clone was recorded only once. Other DNA sequences from this sample encode an identical CDR3 as well. V is TRBV9 and J is TRBJ1-2, with 8 nucleotides matching TRBD1. The V segment lost 2 bases and the J segment 0 bases; nucleotides outside the gene matches: 3. Germline loops: CDR1 SGDLS, CDR2 YYNGEE. The CDR3 totals 15 residues. The CDR3 loop is CASSVGGQANYGYTF. CDR3 DNA: TGTGCCAGCAGCGTTGGGGGACAGGCTAACTATGGCTACACCTTC. Full variable domain (rest looked up from reference TRBV9 and TRBJ1-2): DSGVTQTPKHLITATGQRVTLRCSPRSGDLSVYWYQQSLDQGLQFLIQYYNGEERAKGNILERFSAQQFPDLHSELNLSSLELGDSALYFCASSVGGQANYGYTFGSGTRLTVV.

The chain couples TRBV6-6 to TRBJ1-2, with D possibly being TRBD1 (5 bases). The CDR3 is made up of 15 amino acids. V was trimmed by 6 bases and J by 1 base, leaving 15 bases between them. The germline V gene has CDR1 MNHNY and CDR2 SVGAGI (reference sequence). For the CDR3, the DNA is TGTGCCAGCAGATACGAACAGGAGATTAACTATGGCTACACCTTC. It encodes CASRYEQEINYGYTF.

This clone has a single count. V gene TRBV7-9 combines with J gene TRBJ2-7, with 11 bases fitting TRBD2. Germline lookup yields CDR1 SEHNR and CDR2 FQNEAQ (reference sequence). The CDR3 has 14 amino acids. V lost 3 bases, J lost 5 bases, and 3 bases stayed unmatched. This chain's CDR3 is CASSLTSGTDEQYF. DNA of the CDR3: TGTGCCAGCAGCTTGACTAGCGGGACCGACGAGCAGTACTTC.

The count of this clone is one. The V gene is TRBV19, the J gene TRBJ2-3, with 7 bases identical to TRBD1. J gave up 4 bases and V 5 bases, and 6 bases lay outside the gene matches. CDR1 is LNHDA, CDR2 SQIVND, per germline (reference sequence). This CDR3 is 14 amino acids long. CDR3 sequence (DNA): TGTGCCAGTAGTTCCGACAGGGTCGCAGATACGCAGTATTTT. Protein: CASSSDRVADTQYF.

This clone turned up a few times. This chain joins TRBV6-5 and TRBJ2-4; 9 bases agree with TRBD1. This CDR3 comprises 14 residues. Germline loops: CDR1 MNHEY, CDR2 SVGAGI. With V trimmed by 2 bases and J by 7 bases, 3 bases remained unmatched. The CDR3 spells CASSYTGGENIQYF. The CDR3 nucleotides are TGTGCCAGCAGTTACACAGGGGGCGAGAACATTCAGTACTTC.

The chain employs TRBV30 and TRBJ2-5, with D uncertain. Germline assignment: CDR1 GTSNPN and CDR2 SVGIG (reference sequence). This CDR3 is built from 15 residues. The ends were cut back, 2 bases at V and 5 bases at J, with 18 bases in the middle. The CDR3 region is CAWSKNPGLGETQYF. DNA for the CDR3: TGTGCCTGGAGTAAAAACCCGGGCCTAGGGGAGACCCAGTACTTC.